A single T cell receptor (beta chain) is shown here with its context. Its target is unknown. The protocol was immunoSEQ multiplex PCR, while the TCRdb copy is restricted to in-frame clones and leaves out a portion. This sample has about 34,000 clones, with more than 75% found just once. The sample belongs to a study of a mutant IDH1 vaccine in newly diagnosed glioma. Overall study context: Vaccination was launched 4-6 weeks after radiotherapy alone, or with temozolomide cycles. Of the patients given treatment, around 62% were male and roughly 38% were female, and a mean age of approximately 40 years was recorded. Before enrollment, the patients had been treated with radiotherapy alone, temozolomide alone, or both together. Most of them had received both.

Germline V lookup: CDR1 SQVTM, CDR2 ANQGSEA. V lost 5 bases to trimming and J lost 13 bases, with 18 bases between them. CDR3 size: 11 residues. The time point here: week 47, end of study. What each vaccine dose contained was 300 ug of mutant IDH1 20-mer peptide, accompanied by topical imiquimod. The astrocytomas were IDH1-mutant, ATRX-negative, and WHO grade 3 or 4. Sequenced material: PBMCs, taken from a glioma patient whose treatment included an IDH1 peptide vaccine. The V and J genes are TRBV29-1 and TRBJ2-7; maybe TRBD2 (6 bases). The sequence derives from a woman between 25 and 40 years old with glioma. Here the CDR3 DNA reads TGCAGCGTTTATGAAACCGGGACTGCCTACTTC. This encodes CSVYETGTAYF.